This entry describes one T cell receptor (beta chain). Its antigen is as yet unknown. Libraries were made from TCR beta cDNA, and they carried unique molecular identifiers. Around 500,000 cDNA molecules were recovered from an input of roughly 0.95 to 10 million T cells. TCRdb reprocessed the PCR reads with MiXCR, giving one entry per CDR3 protein. Seen here are hundreds of thousands of distinct CDR3 sequences, approximately 38% observed once, and the top ten hold around an eighth. CDR3 size: 15 residues. The V and J ends lost 1 base and 3 bases respectively, with 12 bases between them. CDR1 and CDR2 from the germline V gene are LGHNT and FRNRAP. This sample is drawn from a study of post-analysis software for immune sequencing data. Overall study findings and caveats: Samples from a shared batch, those prepared together, strongly co-clustered by F measure. Normalized Chao1 diversity in multiple sclerosis patients fell significantly below that of controls. Controls had lower frequencies than patients of roughly five TRBV segments, which included TRBV5-6, TRBV5-1 and TRBV20-1.

The chain combines TRBV12-5 with TRBJ1-1; D is uncertain. Sequencing was carried out using blood. This TCR derives from a girl aged 10 to 17 with multiple sclerosis. CDR3 amino acids: CASGLAAGVDTEAFF. The CDR3 nucleotides read TGTGCTAGTGGTTTGGCCGCCGGGGTGGACACTGAAGCTTTCTTT.